This T cell receptor beta chain was retrieved from a study of blood T cell repertoires in COVID-19. Study overall: COVID-19 samples from acute and convalescent phases originated in the United States, Italy and Spain.

Authors' analysis steps: Cell counts per sample came from amplifying reference gene primers. Profiled with immunoSEQ multiplex PCR; TCRdb holds only in-frame clones, not every one. Clone size and the V and J calls come from that table; the DNA yielded D and trimming. The sample contains roughly 250,000 clones, about 87% of which appear only once. Participant reports of clinical history set cohort assignment. Donors in Cohort 3 counted as recovered after two negative PCRs, clearance, or symptom resolution. J gave up 2 bases and V 10 bases, and 24 bases lay outside the gene matches. CDR1 is MNHEY, CDR2 SMNVEV, per germline (reference sequence). The CDR3 sequence is 19 residues long.

This TCR was sampled from a woman aged 50 to 65 who had recovered from COVID-19. Sequences were obtained from PBMCs or T cells enriched from blood (not recorded which). This chain links TRBV27 with TRBJ2-7; TRBD2 matches at 9 bases. CDR3 residues: CATRDYRLAGRRGTYEQYF. CDR3 sequence (DNA): TGTGCCACCAGGGACTATCGGCTAGCGGGACGCCGAGGAACCTACGAGCAGTACTTC.